The entry that follows covers one T cell receptor (beta chain) sequence. Donors had localized lung adenocarcinoma, a non-small cell lung cancer. This sample was taken from a study of CD4 and CD8 cells across lung adenocarcinoma regions. TCRdb called the PCR reads again in MiXCR, with one record for every CDR3 protein. Of under 9,500 distinct CDR3 sequences listed, about 50% are singletons. The junction had 8 bases not matched to a gene; V was cut back by 8 bases and J by 5 bases. Per the germline V gene, CDR1 is SNHLY and CDR2 is FYNNEI. CDR3 size: 14 residues. The J gene is TRBJ2-2, the V gene TRBV2; TRBD1 matches 7 bases. The sequence derives from a female donor with lung adenocarcinoma. The CD4 and CD8 labels of this study may be unreliable. Sequenced material: CD8+ T cells from the margin of a lung tumor. CDR3 amino acids: CASVTGTDTGELFF. The CDR3 DNA follows: TGTGCCAGCGTAACCGGGACAGATACCGGGGAGCTGTTTTTT. The full variable domain, its missing parts supplied by reference TRBV2 and TRBJ2-2, is EPEVTQTPSHQVTQMGQEVILRCVPISNHLYFYWYRQILGQKVEFLVSFYNNEISEKSEIFDDQFSVERPDGSNFTLKIRSTKLEDSAMYFCASVTGTDTGELFFGEGSRLTVL.